Listed below are T cell receptor beta chains from one sample, sequenced in a study of vaccination effects on CD4 cells after COVID-19. Libraries were prepared by immunoSEQ multiplex PCR; TCRdb keeps only in-frame clonotypes and omits some of them. The sample lists tens of thousands of clones; around 73% were seen once. These receptors lack a known antigen. Material: CD4+ T cells from PBMCs cultured with a peptide pool, obtained before COVID-19 vaccination. Every receptor here comes from a human donor who had a prior SARS-CoV-2 infection. Both conserved end residues are part of each CDR3. The D gene is left open where the match is weak. Rows give clone size only sometimes, using once, few, many, or a class for an expanded clone.

D,V,J,size,length,CDR3,DNA
TRBD2,TRBV4-2,TRBJ2-5,.,17,CASSQDLSSGTQETQYF,TGTGCCAGCAGCCAAGACCTATCTAGCGGGACCCAAGAGACCCAGTACTTC
.,TRBV18,TRBJ2-5,.,14,CASSPYQSGETQYF,TGTGCCAGCTCACCATATCAGTCGGGGGAGACCCAGTACTTC
.,TRBV19,TRBJ1-1,.,16,CASSINRGGPGTEAFF,TGTGCCAGTAGTATTAACCGTGGGGGCCCGGGCACTGAAGCTTTCTTT
.,TRBV6-2/TRBV6-3,TRBJ1-2,.,16,CASSFRKAGPNYGYTF,TGTGCCAGCAGCTTCAGGAAAGCAGGGCCTAACTATGGCTACACCTTC
.,TRBV10-3,TRBJ2-7,.,13,CAIKEAEYGEQYF,TGTGCCATCAAGGAGGCGGAGTACGGCGAGCAGTACTTC
.,TRBV6-4,TRBJ2-3,.,17,CASWKSGSVGFADTQYF,TGTGCCAGCTGGAAGTCGGGCTCCGTGGGATTCGCAGATACGCAGTATTTT
TRBD1,TRBV15,TRBJ1-2,.,17,CATSTRRRDRTNYGYTF,TGTGCCACCAGCACACGTAGGAGGGACAGGACAAACTATGGCTACACCTTC
.,TRBV5-8,TRBJ2-2,.,17,CASSLVAGARYTGELFF,TGTGCCAGCAGCTTGGTGGCGGGGGCACGTTATACCGGGGAGCTGTTTTTT
TRBD1,TRBV2,TRBJ1-4,.,14,CASRRDRGNEKLFF,TGTGCCAGCAGGAGGGACAGGGGGAATGAAAAACTGTTTTTT
.,TRBV29-1,TRBJ1-2,.,13,CSVEDPGTIGYTF,TGCAGCGTTGAAGATCCGGGGACAATTGGCTACACCTTC
TRBD2,TRBV28,TRBJ2-1,.,14,CASMREGRPNEQFF,TGTGCCAGTATGCGGGAGGGCCGTCCCAATGAGCAGTTCTTC
.,TRBV7-3,TRBJ2-1,few,15,CASSPETGPYNEQFF,TGTGCCAGCAGCCCAGAAACAGGGCCCTACAATGAGCAGTTCTTC
TRBD2,TRBV11-3,TRBJ2-5,.,14,CASSFGLAGETQYF,TGTGCCAGCAGCTTCGGACTAGCGGGAGAGACCCAGTACTTC
.,TRBV6-5,TRBJ2-5,.,16,CASSYGDGRAQETQYF,TGTGCCAGCAGTTACGGGGATGGGCGGGCCCAAGAGACCCAGTACTTC
.,TRBV5-8,TRBJ1-5,.,12,CATKSGNQPQHF,TGTGCCACTAAGAGTGGCAATCAGCCCCAGCATTTT
TRBD1,TRBV18,TRBJ1-6,.,14,CASSPRTGDSPLHF,TGTGCCAGCTCACCTCGGACAGGGGATTCACCCCTCCACTTT
.,TRBV12-5,TRBJ2-7,.,18,CASGLAPRRETPTYEQYF,TGTGCTAGTGGTTTAGCACCCCGGCGGGAAACACCCACCTACGAGCAGTACTTC
TRBD2,TRBV7-8,TRBJ2-3,.,18,CASSLRASGGASTDTQYF,TGTGCCAGCAGCTTAAGAGCTTCCGGGGGGGCTAGCACAGATACGCAGTATTTT
.,TRBV20-1,TRBJ2-3,few,14,CSASRHGEADTQYF,TGCAGTGCTAGTCGACATGGCGAAGCAGATACGCAGTATTTT
TRBD1,TRBV5-8,TRBJ2-1,few,16,CASSLRTGAAYNEQFF,TGTGCCAGCAGCCTACGGACAGGGGCCGCGTACAATGAGCAGTTCTTC
.,TRBV6-1,TRBJ2-3,.,15,CASSELARRTDTQYF,TGTGCCAGCAGTGAACTTGCCAGGAGGACAGATACGCAGTATTTT
TRBD1,TRBV2,TRBJ2-3,.,15,CASSVGAGGSDTQYF,TGTGCCAGCAGTGTTGGGGCAGGGGGTTCAGATACGCAGTATTTT
.,TRBV6-5,TRBJ2-4,.,15,CASSPLFGGADIQYF,TGTGCCAGCAGCCCCCTTTTTGGGGGGGCAGACATTCAGTACTTC
.,TRBV19,TRBJ2-5,.,15,CASSMDRDYQETQYF,TGTGCCAGTAGTATGGATAGGGACTACCAAGAGACCCAGTACTTC
.,TRBV7-6,TRBJ2-5,.,16,CASSLLARSIQETQYF,TGTGCCAGCAGCTTACTAGCCCGTAGCATCCAAGAGACCCAGTACTTC
.,TRBV19,TRBJ2-1,.,11,CASVDNNEQFF,TGTGCCAGTGTGGATAACAATGAGCAGTTCTTC
.,TRBV24-1,TRBJ2-7,.,16,CATSDRVTGSLYEQYF,TGTGCCACCAGTGACCGGGTCACAGGGTCTCTCTACGAGCAGTACTTC
.,TRBV28,TRBJ1-4,.,12,CASRKINEKLFF,TGTGCCAGCCGGAAAATTAATGAAAAACTGTTTTTT
TRBD2,TRBV6-2/TRBV6-3,TRBJ2-7,.,16,CASSYLPTSGSYEQYF,TGTGCCAGCAGTTACCTCCCGACTAGCGGCTCCTACGAGCAGTACTTC
TRBD2,TRBV4-1,TRBJ2-1,.,18,CASSPGTSGGARYNEQFF,TGCGCCAGCAGCCCCGGGACTAGCGGGGGGGCTCGTTACAATGAGCAGTTCTTC
TRBD1,TRBV6-5,TRBJ2-7,.,13,CASRWTGAYEQYF,TGTGCCAGCCGGTGGACAGGAGCCTACGAGCAGTACTTC
.,TRBV3-1/TRBV3-2,TRBJ1-6,.,15,CASSQYQAPHSPLHF,TGTGCCAGCAGCCAATACCAAGCCCCACATTCACCCCTCCACTTT
TRBD2,TRBV6-5,TRBJ2-3,once,14,CASSYSGGTDTQYF,TGTGCCAGCAGTTACAGCGGGGGCACAGATACGCAGTATTTT
.,TRBV7-9,TRBJ1-1,once,13,CASSLGGGGQAFF,TGTGCCAGCAGCTTAGGAGGGGGAGGACAAGCTTTCTTT
.,TRBV5-4,TRBJ2-2,.,14,CASSTPGNTGELFF,TGTGCCAGCAGCACTCCCGGGAACACCGGGGAGCTGTTTTTT
TRBD1,TRBV7-2,TRBJ2-2,.,14,CASSSDRGTGELFF,TGTGCCAGCAGCTCGGACAGGGGCACCGGGGAGCTGTTTTTT
TRBD2,TRBV15,TRBJ2-5,.,14,CATSGDYTQETQYF,TGTGCCACCAGCGGGGACTATACTCAAGAGACCCAGTACTTC
.,TRBV10-3,TRBJ2-3,.,14,CAIGQGRPLDTQYF,TGTGCCATCGGGCAGGGGCGGCCCCTGGATACGCAGTATTTT
TRBD2,TRBV3-1/TRBV3-2,TRBJ2-1,few,19,CASSQDLLVGRAGDNEQFF,TGTGCCAGCAGCCAAGATCTTTTGGTTGGTCGGGCGGGGGACAATGAGCAGTTCTTC
.,TRBV5-8,TRBJ1-1,.,12,CASSLVYTEAFF,TGTGCCAGCAGCTTGGTATACACTGAAGCTTTCTTT
.,TRBV11-2,TRBJ1-6,few,16,CASSLAPWARGSPLHF,TGTGCCAGCAGCTTGGCCCCCTGGGCCAGGGGTTCACCCCTCCACTTT
TRBD2,TRBV18,TRBJ2-1,.,14,CASSLTGTSGEQFF,TGTGCCAGCTCACTAACCGGGACTAGCGGCGAGCAGTTCTTC
TRBD1,TRBV6-1,TRBJ1-5,few,17,CASSEVGTGGRRQPQHF,TGTGCCAGCAGTGAAGTGGGGACAGGGGGGAGGCGTCAGCCCCAGCATTTT
TRBD2,TRBV19,TRBJ2-7,.,16,CASRPNLAGVNHEQYF,TGTGCCAGTAGGCCAAATCTAGCGGGAGTTAACCACGAGCAGTACTTC
TRBD1,TRBV2,TRBJ1-2,.,14,CASSEGYRGSGYTF,TGTGCCAGCAGTGAAGGGTACAGGGGGTCGGGCTACACCTTC
.,TRBV7-9,TRBJ1-5,.,13,CASSSQGNQPQHF,TGTGCCAGCAGCTCCCAGGGCAATCAGCCCCAGCATTTT
.,TRBV19,TRBJ1-5,few,12,CASHRQNQPQHF,TGTGCCAGCCACAGACAGAATCAGCCCCAGCATTTT
TRBD2,TRBV7-2,TRBJ2-1,few,13,CASSRAGLEEQFF,TGTGCCAGCAGCAGAGCGGGACTCGAGGAGCAGTTCTTC
.,TRBV18,TRBJ1-4,once,16,CASSPSMEGFDEKLFF,TGTGCCAGCTCACCATCCATGGAGGGGTTTGATGAAAAACTGTTTTTT
TRBD2,TRBV4-1,TRBJ2-4,.,20,CASSQEGLAGGILAKNIQYF,TGCGCCAGCAGCCAAGAAGGGCTAGCGGGGGGGATACTAGCCAAAAACATTCAGTACTTC
TRBD1,TRBV2,TRBJ1-2,.,15,CASTVRGLRGYGYTF,TGTGCCAGCACGGTCAGGGGGCTTCGGGGCTATGGCTACACCTTC
TRBD2,TRBV5-1,TRBJ2-7,.,14,CASSPAGGPYEQYF,TGCGCCAGCAGCCCGGCGGGGGGCCCCTACGAGCAGTACTTC
.,TRBV2,TRBJ1-6,.,13,CASSGGVNSPLHF,TGTGCCAGCAGTGGAGGGGTTAATTCACCCCTCCACTTT